One and the same sample provided the 5 T cell receptor beta chains below, sequenced in a study of OX40 agonist ivuxolimab in advanced cancers. Profiled with immunoSEQ multiplex PCR; TCRdb holds only in-frame clones, not every one. The data show approximately 61,000 clones, with nearly 90% seen just once and approximately 0.32% held by the top ten. Sequences were derived from CD4+ or CD8+ T cells sorted from blood, sampled in a trial of the OX40 agonist ivuxolimab. All receptors derive from an adult with an advanced solid tumor such as melanoma, head and neck, liver or kidney cancer.

The J gene is TRBJ1-2, the V gene TRBV7-8, with D unresolved. The CDR3 is made up of 15 amino acids. V shed 5 bases and J shed 4 bases, with 17 bases lying between them. Germline CDR1 reads SGHVS; CDR2 reads FQNEAQ. The DNA for the CDR3 is TGTGCCAGCAGCCAGGCGAGGGTAGCAGGCTATGGCTACACCTTC. It encodes CASSQARVAGYGYTF.

The chain links TRBV5-8 to TRBJ2-5; 7 bases are shared with TRBD1. The junction had 8 bases not matched to a gene; V was cut back by 1 base and J by 5 bases. The CDR3 consists of 15 residues. In germline, CDR1 is SGHTS, CDR2 YDEGEE. CDR3 region: CASSLQGQTRETQYF. The CDR3 region has the DNA TGTGCCAGCAGCTTGCAGGGACAGACAAGGGAGACCCAGTACTTC.

This clone showed up just once. This rearrangement joins TRBV29-1 to TRBJ2-7; the D gene could be TRBD1 or TRBD2 (5 bases each). The CDR3 totals 12 residues. Germline CDR1 and CDR2: SQVTM and ANQGSEA. The ends were cut back, 7 bases at V and 2 bases at J, with 12 bases in the middle. CDR3 sequence reads: CSGRDPAYEQYF. The DNA of the CDR3 is TGCAGCGGCAGGGACCCGGCCTACGAGCAGTACTTC.

V is TRBV7-2 and J is TRBJ1-6, with 7 nucleotides matching TRBD1. The V gene's germline CDR1 is SGHTA and CDR2 FQGNSA. The V gene end was trimmed by 1 base and the J gene end by 14 bases; junction bases not matched to a gene: 14. The length of the CDR3 is 16 residues. CDR3 coding DNA: TGTGCCAGCAGCTTAGAGGGGGCCTCCGGGACAAACACCCTCCACTTT. This gives the protein CASSLEGASGTNTLHF.

The gene calls are TRBV5-8 and TRBJ1-2; possible D gene TRBD1, 5 bases. Germline assignment: CDR1 SGHTS and CDR2 YDEGEE. Trimming removed 1 base from V and 8 bases from J, with 9 bases in between. The CDR3 contains 12 residues. This CDR3 is CASSLQGGGYTF. The DNA for the CDR3 is TGTGCCAGCAGCTTGCAGGGAGGAGGCTACACCTTC.